These T cell receptor beta chains were read from a single sample in a study of brain metastases from non-small cell lung cancer. Assay: immunoSEQ multiplex PCR; the TCRdb copy retains only in-frame clones and omits some. This table has under 4,000 clones, roughly 96% appearing once. Sequenced: tumor-adjacent normal tissue. The source of these receptors is a donor over 35 with non-small cell lung cancer. CDR3s include the opening cysteine and the closing phenylalanine or tryptophan. D genes are given only for firm matches. Size tells how often a clone was seen (once, few, many) or the class of an expanded clone, and some rows leave it out.

abundance: NA
v_gene: TRBV6-4
j_gene: TRBJ1-5
d_gene: NA
len: 12
CDR3nt: TGTGCCAGCAGTCCTCAAGATCAGCCCCAGCATTTT
CDR3aa: CASSPQDQPQHF

abundance: NA
v_gene: TRBV29-1
j_gene: TRBJ2-3
d_gene: NA
len: 13
CDR3nt: TGCAGCGTCACGGGGGCCGGCACAGATACGCAGTATTTT
CDR3aa: CSVTGAGTDTQYF

abundance: NA
v_gene: TRBV6-5
j_gene: TRBJ1-5
d_gene: NA
len: 16
CDR3nt: TGTGCCAGCAGTTACTCGTGGGCCGATGGCAATCAGCCCCAGCATTTT
CDR3aa: CASSYSWADGNQPQHF

abundance: NA
v_gene: TRBV30
j_gene: TRBJ2-1
d_gene: TRBD2
len: 14
CDR3nt: TGTGCCTGGAGTTCCAGCGGGAGTGGCGATGAGCAGTTCTTC
CDR3aa: CAWSSSGSGDEQFF

abundance: NA
v_gene: TRBV28
j_gene: TRBJ1-2
d_gene: TRBD1
len: 12
CDR3nt: TGTGCCACCGGGGACAGGGGCTATGGCTACACCTTC
CDR3aa: CATGDRGYGYTF

abundance: NA
v_gene: TRBV28
j_gene: TRBJ2-7
d_gene: TRBD2
len: 14
CDR3nt: TGTGCCAGCAGTTTAAGCGGCGGGAGTAACGAGCAGTACTTC
CDR3aa: CASSLSGGSNEQYF

abundance: NA
v_gene: TRBV6-5
j_gene: TRBJ2-1
d_gene: NA
len: 15
CDR3nt: TGTGCCAGCAGCTTCGAAGGGGGTTCCTACAATGAGCAGTTCTTC
CDR3aa: CASSFEGGSYNEQFF

abundance: NA
v_gene: TRBV18
j_gene: TRBJ2-6
d_gene: NA
len: 13
CDR3nt: TGTGCCAGCTCTACCCCTGGGGCCAACGTCCTGACTTTC
CDR3aa: CASSTPGANVLTF

abundance: NA
v_gene: TRBV3-1/TRBV3-2
j_gene: TRBJ2-5
d_gene: TRBD2
len: 12
CDR3nt: TGTGCCAGCAGCCAAGGGGCGGGAGTCGAATACTTC
CDR3aa: CASSQGAGVEYF

abundance: NA
v_gene: TRBV3-1/TRBV3-2
j_gene: TRBJ2-6
d_gene: NA
len: 14
CDR3nt: TGTGCCAGCAGCCCTCCCGGGGAGGCCAACGTCCTGACTTTC
CDR3aa: CASSPPGEANVLTF

abundance: NA
v_gene: TRBV6-5
j_gene: TRBJ2-2
d_gene: TRBD1
len: 15
CDR3nt: TGTGCCAGCAGATTGGGACAGGGGGGCACCGGGGAGCTGTTTTTT
CDR3aa: CASRLGQGGTGELFF

abundance: NA
v_gene: TRBV7-8
j_gene: TRBJ2-2
d_gene: NA
len: 14
CDR3nt: TGTGCCAGCAGCTTAGTTCCCGGCACCGGGGAGCTGTTTTTT
CDR3aa: CASSLVPGTGELFF

abundance: NA
v_gene: TRBV5-1
j_gene: TRBJ2-2
d_gene: NA
len: 13
CDR3nt: TGCGCCAGCAACCCACAGGACACCGGGGAGCTGTTTTTT
CDR3aa: CASNPQDTGELFF

abundance: NA
v_gene: TRBV11-2
j_gene: TRBJ2-1
d_gene: NA
len: 15
CDR3nt: TGTGCCAGCAGCTTTGGGGGCCTGAGAAACAATGAGCAGTTCTTC
CDR3aa: CASSFGGLRNNEQFF

abundance: few
v_gene: TRBV2
j_gene: TRBJ2-7
d_gene: NA
len: 13
CDR3nt: TGTGCCAGCACCGCGCGAGGGAACTACGAGCAGTACTTC
CDR3aa: CASTARGNYEQYF

abundance: NA
v_gene: TRBV4-2
j_gene: TRBJ1-2
d_gene: NA
len: 13
CDR3nt: TGTGCCAGCAGCCAAGTTACAGGAGAGGGCTACACCTTC
CDR3aa: CASSQVTGEGYTF

abundance: NA
v_gene: TRBV27
j_gene: TRBJ2-1
d_gene: NA
len: 16
CDR3nt: TGTGCCAGCAGTTTATCGTGGAGGGAGCGCTACAATGAGCAGTTCTTC
CDR3aa: CASSLSWRERYNEQFF

abundance: NA
v_gene: TRBV24-1
j_gene: TRBJ1-2
d_gene: NA
len: 12
CDR3nt: TGTGCCACCGGACCGGACAGATATGGCTACACCTTC
CDR3aa: CATGPDRYGYTF

abundance: NA
v_gene: TRBV18
j_gene: TRBJ2-3
d_gene: NA
len: 14
CDR3nt: TGTGCCAGCTCACCTAGACCGGGGGTAGATACGCAGTATTTT
CDR3aa: CASSPRPGVDTQYF

abundance: NA
v_gene: TRBV7-8
j_gene: TRBJ2-7
d_gene: NA
len: 14
CDR3nt: TGTGCCAGCAGCTTAGGGGGGCCGACCTACGAGCAGTACTTC
CDR3aa: CASSLGGPTYEQYF

abundance: NA
v_gene: TRBV19
j_gene: TRBJ1-6
d_gene: NA
len: 14
CDR3nt: TGTGCCAGTAGTCGGCGGGAGTATAATTCACCCCTCCACTTT
CDR3aa: CASSRREYNSPLHF

abundance: NA
v_gene: TRBV28
j_gene: TRBJ2-7
d_gene: TRBD2
len: 15
CDR3nt: TGTGCCAGCACCCCCGGACTAGCGGGAACCTACGAGCAGTACTTC
CDR3aa: CASTPGLAGTYEQYF

abundance: NA
v_gene: TRBV27
j_gene: TRBJ1-5
d_gene: NA
len: 14
CDR3nt: TGTGCCAGCCGTCAGCAGGCTTACAATCAGCCCCAGCATTTT
CDR3aa: CASRQQAYNQPQHF

abundance: NA
v_gene: TRBV12-3/TRBV12-4
j_gene: TRBJ1-5
d_gene: NA
len: 13
CDR3nt: TGTGCCAGCAGCTTTCGCCAGGGACAGCCCCAGCATTTT
CDR3aa: CASSFRQGQPQHF

abundance: NA
v_gene: TRBV5-1
j_gene: TRBJ2-1
d_gene: NA
len: 14
CDR3nt: TGCGCCAGCTCAGGGGACCGCCTCTACAATGAGCAGTTCTTC
CDR3aa: CASSGDRLYNEQFF

abundance: NA
v_gene: TRBV7-9
j_gene: TRBJ2-3
d_gene: NA
len: 16
CDR3nt: TGTGTCAGCAGCGAGGGGATAGGGCGTAGCACAGATACGCAGTATTTT
CDR3aa: CVSSEGIGRSTDTQYF

abundance: NA
v_gene: TRBV2
j_gene: TRBJ2-7
d_gene: NA
len: 15
CDR3nt: TGTGCCAGCAGTGAAAGTACTGGCGGGATCTACGAGCAGTACTTC
CDR3aa: CASSESTGGIYEQYF

abundance: NA
v_gene: TRBV29-1
j_gene: TRBJ2-1
d_gene: NA
len: 13
CDR3nt: TGCAGCGTTGAGTCTAGTGGGTGGCGTGAGCAGTTCTTC
CDR3aa: CSVESSGWREQFF

abundance: NA
v_gene: TRBV4-1
j_gene: TRBJ1-1
d_gene: NA
len: 13
CDR3nt: TGCGCCAGCAGCTATCGGGAGAGCACTGAAGCTTTCTTT
CDR3aa: CASSYRESTEAFF

abundance: NA
v_gene: TRBV12-3/TRBV12-4
j_gene: TRBJ2-1
d_gene: NA
len: 12
CDR3nt: TGTGCCAGCAGTTTTCTAGGCAATGAGCAGTTCTTC
CDR3aa: CASSFLGNEQFF